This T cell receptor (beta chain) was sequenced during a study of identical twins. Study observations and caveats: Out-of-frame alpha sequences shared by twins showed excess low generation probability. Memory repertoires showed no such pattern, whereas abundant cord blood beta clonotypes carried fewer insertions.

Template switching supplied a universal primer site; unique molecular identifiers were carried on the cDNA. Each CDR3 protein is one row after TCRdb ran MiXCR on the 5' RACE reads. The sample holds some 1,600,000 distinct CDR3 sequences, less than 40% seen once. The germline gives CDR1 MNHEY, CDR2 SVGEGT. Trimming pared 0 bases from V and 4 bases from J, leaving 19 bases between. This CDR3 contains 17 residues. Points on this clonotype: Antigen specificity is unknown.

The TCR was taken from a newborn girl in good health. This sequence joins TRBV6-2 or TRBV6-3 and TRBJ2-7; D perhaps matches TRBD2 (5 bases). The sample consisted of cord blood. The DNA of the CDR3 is TGTGCCAGCAGTTACTCGGCGGCTAGCCCCCTTGTTTACGAGCAGTACTTC. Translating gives CASSYSAASPLVYEQYF.